This TCR beta chain was sequenced in a study of cytomegalovirus exposure and HLA in healthy donors. Study observations and caveats: TCR sequences were mostly rare, though some public TCRs occurred in many donors.

Profiled with immunoSEQ multiplex PCR; TCRdb holds only in-frame clones, not every one. The sample records some 140,000 clones, more than 70% being singletons. Worth noting for this clone: Its antigen is not known.

The CDR3 loop spans 16 amino acids. The V gene end was trimmed by 6 bases and the J gene end by 7 bases; junction bases not matched to a gene: 9. CDR1 is LNHDA and CDR2 is SQIVND in the germline V gene (reference sequence). This chain links TRBV19 with TRBJ2-3; 14 bases fit TRBD2. Material for sequencing was PBMCs. The clonotype originates from a human donor in good health. The CDR3 nucleotides are TGTGCCAGTAGCCTCGTGACTAGCGGGGGGGTGAATACGCAGTATTTT. It codes for CASSLVTSGGVNTQYF.